This record covers a single T cell receptor beta chain. Its antigen has not been determined. No clone much larger than this one lies a single base away; base qualities are absent. This record comes from a study of CD8+ T cells in alopecia areata (dated by TCRdb to 2016 to 2018). Regarding the complete study: Treated patients were enrolled in an open-label pilot trial of oral tofacitinib, 5 to 10 mg twice daily, for moderate-to-severe alopecia areata. Tofacitinib-treated patients had biopsies at baseline and at 4 and 24 weeks of treatment, with a later scalp biopsy in several patients. immunoSEQ multiplex PCR using 35 Vbeta forward primers and 13 Jbeta reverse primers was used to amplify TCRbeta CDR3 regions. RNA came from the PAXgene miRNA kit for fixed scalp, the miRNeasy kit for PBMCs, and the RNeasy kit for mouse skin. The SALT score, which quantifies the percentage of affected scalp surface area, was used to measure disease severity in treated patients. Scalp tissue and sorted CD4+ and CD8+ peripheral blood T cells from patchy and totalis/universalis alopecia areata patients and from healthy controls were covered by human TCRbeta sequencing. The study used high-throughput TCRbeta sequencing to examine T cell clonal expansion in alopecia areata, in both the C3H/HeJ mouse model and human patients. Patients received tofacitinib for 6 to 18 months and were then followed off drug for 6 months to check for delayed response and recurrence. Clonality in the scalp was compared among normal scalp (n=4), patchy alopecia areata scalp (n=8), and alopecia totalis/universalis scalp (n=8). Summary of the overall study and its limitations: Unlike mouse skin, where gammadelta T cells dominate, normal human skin contains resident alphabeta T cells that get sequenced too, which complicates analysis of the scalp TCR repertoire. With tofacitinib, both scalp clonality and the number of expanded CD8+ clones among the top 100 scalp clones went down significantly. Lesional scalp, especially in alopecia totalis/universalis, showed higher clonality and more expanded CD8+ clones than normal scalp, suggesting antigenic drive. TCR sequences shared between patients were less clear than in mice, possibly partly because of HLA diversity in the patient population. Because the treated cohort was small and had only one nonresponder, larger studies are needed to examine links between baseline CD8+ expansion and response. Many expanded lesional clones persisted in scalp and blood during tofacitinib treatment, which may partly explain relapse after stopping treatment.

The intended sense of this specimen's treatment or condition label: oral pan-JAK inhibitor, 5-10 mg twice daily. Lesional scalp punch biopsies and peripheral blood were collected from alopecia areata patients. PBMCs were isolated by density centrifugation and stained for CD3, CD4 and CD8, after which CD4+ and CD8+ T cells were sorted on a FACSAria. The library was made by the immunoSEQ multiplex PCR assay. RNA was extracted from all samples and reverse transcribed into cDNA as template for TCR sequencing. First-strand cDNA was synthesized with SuperScript III using a 2:1 mix of oligo-dT and random hexamers. A synthetic immune receptor repertoire was used to measure amplification bias, and any remaining bias was corrected computationally. The published analysis was carried out like this. Raw reads were preprocessed for error removal, and CDR3 was defined according to IMGT conventions as running from the conserved cysteine to phenylalanine. Clonality was computed by normalizing Shannon entropy by log2 of the number of productive unique TCRs and subtracting the result from 1. CD4 or CD8 identity of scalp clones was inferred by cross-referencing scalp TCRbeta sequences with sorted blood CD4 and CD8 repertoires. TCRdb obtained this table from immuneACCESS and retained in-frame rearrangements with V and J assigned. These tables miss some clones; where compared with another copy, unresolved V genes account for less than half of the shortfall, and the remainder is unexplained. V and J calls and clone size are given by that table; D and trimming were obtained from the DNA. The sample has approximately 210,000 clones on record, roughly 44% of them singletons. Of the sample, 2.6% is held by the ten largest clones.

Per the germline V gene (reference sequence), LNHDA is the CDR1 and SQIVND is the CDR2. The CDR3 runs 13 residues from the cysteine to the phenylalanine. The only DNA kept is the CDR3, 39 bases in frame from the first base. V drops 3 bases and J drops 8 bases, leaving 12 bases in between. The receptor chain draws on TRBV19 and TRBJ2-3, with the D gene not clear enough to name. This clonotype was obtained from a human donor with alopecia areata. Sequenced here: CD4+ T cells sorted from blood, sampled around week 36, from a patient treated with tofacitinib. Read as DNA, the sequence is TGTGCCAGTAGTATTAGTGCCGGCGGTACGCAGTATTTT. It encodes CASSISAGGTQYF.